Listed below are T cell receptor beta chains from one sample, sequenced in a study of identical twins. TCRdb reprocessed the 5' RACE reads via MiXCR and lists one record per CDR3 protein. This sample yields 450,000 or so distinct CDR3 sequences, of which 14% are seen a single time; around 0.48% belongs to the top ten. This sample was shared with a second study, whose subject was yellow fever vaccine responses in identical twins.

Sequenced input: CD4+ T cells sorted from blood. All receptors come from a woman in her late teens or twenties in good health. Each CDR3 is given with its conserved first and last residue. A D gene is named only where the DNA matches it firmly. Rows give clone size only sometimes, using once, few, many, or a class for an expanded clone.

cdr3_aa	cdr3_nt	clone_size	v_call	j_call	d_call
CASSSSTGYDEQYF	TGTGCCAGCAGTTCATCCACGGGTTACGACGAGCAGTACTTC	-	TRBV12-3/TRBV12-4	TRBJ2-7	-
CSVPRVYGYTF	TGCAGTGTCCCAAGGGTTTATGGCTACACCTTC	few	TRBV20-1	TRBJ1-2	-
CATDNNRGGTDTQYF	TGTGCTACCGACAATAACAGGGGCGGCACAGATACGCAGTATTTT	few	TRBV7-2	TRBJ2-3	TRBD1
CASSQESRGSYEQYF	TGCGCCAGCAGCCAAGAATCCCGGGGATCTTACGAGCAGTACTTC	-	TRBV4-3	TRBJ2-7	-
CASTSPRADTQYF	TGTGCCAGCACCTCCCCCCGGGCAGATACGCAGTATTTT	few	TRBV7-2	TRBJ2-3	-
CATSRSQGAGANVLTF	TGTGCCACCAGCAGATCCCAGGGGGCTGGGGCCAACGTCCTGACTTTC	few	TRBV15	TRBJ2-6	TRBD1
CASSLDPQGRLYEQYF	TGCGCCAGCAGCTTGGATCCCCAAGGGAGACTCTACGAGCAGTACTTC	-	TRBV5-1	TRBJ2-7	-
CASTLAGLYNEQFF	TGTGCCAGCACACTAGCGGGGCTCTACAATGAGCAGTTCTTC	-	TRBV6-2/TRBV6-3	TRBJ2-1	TRBD2
CASSPSWEQYF	TGTGCCAGCTCACCCTCGTGGGAGCAGTACTTC	few	TRBV18	TRBJ2-7	-
CASSLAGQGPYEQYF	TGTGCCAGCAGTCTGGCGGGACAGGGTCCCTACGAGCAGTACTTC	-	TRBV11-2	TRBJ2-7	TRBD1
CASSTYRAMSSYEQYF	TGTGCCAGCAGCACATACAGGGCAATGAGCTCCTACGAGCAGTACTTC	-	TRBV5-4	TRBJ2-7	-
CASSFYGQAHEQFF	TGTGCCAGCAGTTTCTATGGGCAGGCCCATGAGCAGTTCTTC	few	TRBV6-2/TRBV6-3	TRBJ2-1	-